The TCR beta chain under discussion was sequenced for a study of blood T cell repertoires in COVID-19. As for the study in general: Collection of acute and convalescent COVID-19 samples took place in the United States, Italy and Spain.

Germline lookup yields CDR1 LNHNV and CDR2 YYDKDF (reference sequence). The V gene lost 0 bases and the J gene lost 11 bases, with 12 bases spanning the gap. The CDR3 totals 13 residues. Per the original data handling: Quantification of nucleated cells was approximated via reference gene primer amplification. Using immunoSEQ multiplex PCR, the repertoire was profiled, and TCRdb retains in-frame clones only, with some absent. Clone size and V and J calls were adopted from that table, with D and trimming inferred from the DNA. Of about 160,000 clones listed, roughly 85% are singletons. Which cohort a participant joined came from the clinical history participants gave. Symptom resolution, clearance, or two negative PCRs marked the recovered donors of Cohort 3. A single count supports this clone.

This sequence joins TRBV15 and TRBJ2-3; D gene uncertain. The receptor's source is a woman in her forties or fifties who had recovered from COVID-19. Sequences were obtained from PBMCs or T cells enriched from blood (not recorded which). The CDR3 DNA follows: TGTGCCACCAGCAGAGAGAAAATCGGTTTGCAGTATTTT. Translated: CATSREKIGLQYF.